This TCR beta chain emerged from a study of OX40 agonist ivuxolimab in advanced cancers. Study background: The patients received ivuxolimab by intravenous route every 2 weeks at 0.01 to 10 mg/kg. General observations from the study: Averaging showed that CD8+ T cells had more expanded clones than CD4+ did. Also showing low normalized T-cell clonal expansion were some of the nonresponders. Dose levels from 0.1 to 3.0 mg/kg saw CD4+ and CD8+ blood T cells expand clonally by week 6.

At least ten counts were recorded for this clone. Its matching antigen is unknown. Looked up from germline, CDR1 is SGHDN and CDR2 is FVKESK. There are 11 residues in the CDR3. V lost 10 bases to trimming and J lost 2 bases, with 9 bases between them. Libraries were prepared by immunoSEQ multiplex PCR; TCRdb keeps only in-frame clonotypes and omits some of them. In the table there are over 10,000 clones, around 67% of which are singletons. The sequence was collected from an adult with an advanced solid tumor such as melanoma, head and neck, liver or kidney cancer. This rearrangement joins TRBV14 to TRBJ2-7, with D possibly TRBD1 on 6 matching bases. Sequenced here: CD4+ or CD8+ T cells sorted from blood, sampled in a trial of the OX40 agonist ivuxolimab. CDR3 sequence: CAIGQPYEQYF. The CDR3 region has the DNA TGTGCCATTGGACAGCCCTACGAGCAGTACTTC.